This T cell receptor (beta chain) derives from a study of cytomegalovirus exposure and HLA in healthy donors. V shed 1 base and J 0 bases; nucleotides not matched to a gene: 8. Germline CDR1 reads SGHNT; CDR2 reads YYREEE (reference sequence). This CDR3 has 17 amino acids. Researchers ran the PCR with 60 Vbeta and 13 Jbeta primers. Repertoires were generated with immunoSEQ multiplex PCR, while TCRdb's copy carries only in-frame clones and drops some. The sample lists 150,000 to 200,000 clones; 60% to 80% were seen once. This clone has more than one count but fewer than ten. This TCR was recovered from a woman in her forties or fifties in good health and CMV-seropositive. The chain recombines TRBV5-4 with TRBJ1-1; 8 positions agree with TRBD1. Specimen: PBMCs. CDR3 DNA: TGTGCCAGCAGCTTGTCGTCGGCAGGGGGCATGAACACTGAAGCTTTCTTT. This codes for CASSLSSAGGMNTEAFF.